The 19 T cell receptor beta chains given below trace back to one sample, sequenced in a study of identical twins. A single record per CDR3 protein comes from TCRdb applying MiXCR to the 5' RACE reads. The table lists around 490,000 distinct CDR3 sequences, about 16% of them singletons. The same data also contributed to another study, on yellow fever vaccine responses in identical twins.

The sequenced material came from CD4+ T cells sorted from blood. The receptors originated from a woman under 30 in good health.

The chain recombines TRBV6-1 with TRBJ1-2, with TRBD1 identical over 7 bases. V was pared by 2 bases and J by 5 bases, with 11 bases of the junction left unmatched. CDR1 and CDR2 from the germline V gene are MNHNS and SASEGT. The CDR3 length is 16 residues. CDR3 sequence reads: CASSERLRGLQYGYTF. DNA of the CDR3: TGTGCCAGCAGTGAAAGGTTGAGGGGGCTACAGTATGGCTACACCTTC.

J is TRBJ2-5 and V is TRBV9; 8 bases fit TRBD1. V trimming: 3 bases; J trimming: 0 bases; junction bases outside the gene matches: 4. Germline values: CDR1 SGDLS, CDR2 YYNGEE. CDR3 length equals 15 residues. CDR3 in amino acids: CASSGQGRYQETQYF. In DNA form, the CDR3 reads TGTGCCAGCAGCGGACAGGGGAGGTACCAAGAGACCCAGTACTTC.

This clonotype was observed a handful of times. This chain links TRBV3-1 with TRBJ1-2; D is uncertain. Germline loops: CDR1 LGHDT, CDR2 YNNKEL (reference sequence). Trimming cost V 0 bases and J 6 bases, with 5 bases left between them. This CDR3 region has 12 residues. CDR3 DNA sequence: TGTGCCAGCAGCCAAGAGGGGAATGGCTACACCTTC. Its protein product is CASSQEGNGYTF.

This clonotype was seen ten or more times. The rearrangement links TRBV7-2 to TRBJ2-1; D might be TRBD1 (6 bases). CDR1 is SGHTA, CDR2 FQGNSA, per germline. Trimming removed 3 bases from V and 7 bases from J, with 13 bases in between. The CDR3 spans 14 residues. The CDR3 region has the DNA TGTGCCAGCAGCTTTACAGGGTCCAGGAATGAGCAGTTCTTC. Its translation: CASSFTGSRNEQFF.

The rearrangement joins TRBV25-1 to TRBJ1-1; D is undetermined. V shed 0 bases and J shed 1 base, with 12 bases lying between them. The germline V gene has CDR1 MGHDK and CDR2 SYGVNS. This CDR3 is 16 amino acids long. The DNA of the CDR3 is TGTGCCAGCAGTGAATATGCCCACCCTAAGAACACTGAAGCTTTCTTT. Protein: CASSEYAHPKNTEAFF.

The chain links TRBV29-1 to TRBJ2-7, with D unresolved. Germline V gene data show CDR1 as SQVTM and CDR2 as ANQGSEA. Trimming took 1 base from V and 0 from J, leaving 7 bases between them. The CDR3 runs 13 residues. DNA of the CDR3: TGCAGCGTTGAAGCCTCCCTCTCCTACGAGCAGTACTTC. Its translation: CSVEASLSYEQYF.

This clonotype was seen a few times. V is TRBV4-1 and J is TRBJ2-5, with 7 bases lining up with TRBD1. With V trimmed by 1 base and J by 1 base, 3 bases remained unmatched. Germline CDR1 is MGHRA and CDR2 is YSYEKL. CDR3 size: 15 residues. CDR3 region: CASSQVGTAQETQYF. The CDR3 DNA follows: TGCGCCAGCAGCCAAGTAGGGACAGCCCAAGAGACCCAGTACTTC.

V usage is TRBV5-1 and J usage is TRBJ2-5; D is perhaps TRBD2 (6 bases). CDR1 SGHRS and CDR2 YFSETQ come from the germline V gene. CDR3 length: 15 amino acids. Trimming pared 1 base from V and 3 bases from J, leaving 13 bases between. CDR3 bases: TGCGCCAGCAGCTTGTTCACCGGCGGGGAAGAGACCCAGTACTTC. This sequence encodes CASSLFTGGEETQYF.

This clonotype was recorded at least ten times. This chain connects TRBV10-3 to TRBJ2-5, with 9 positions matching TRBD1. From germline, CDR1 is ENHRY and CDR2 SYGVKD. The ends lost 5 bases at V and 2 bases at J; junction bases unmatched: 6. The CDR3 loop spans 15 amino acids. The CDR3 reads CAISPGQGPQETQYF. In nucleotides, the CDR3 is TGTGCCATCAGTCCGGGACAGGGTCCTCAAGAGACCCAGTACTTC.

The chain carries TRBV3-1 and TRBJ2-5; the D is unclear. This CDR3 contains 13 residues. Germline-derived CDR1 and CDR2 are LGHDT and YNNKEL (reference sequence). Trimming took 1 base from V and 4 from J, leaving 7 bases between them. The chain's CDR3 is CASSQGIGETQYF. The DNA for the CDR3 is TGTGCCAGCAGCCAAGGGATCGGAGAGACCCAGTACTTC.

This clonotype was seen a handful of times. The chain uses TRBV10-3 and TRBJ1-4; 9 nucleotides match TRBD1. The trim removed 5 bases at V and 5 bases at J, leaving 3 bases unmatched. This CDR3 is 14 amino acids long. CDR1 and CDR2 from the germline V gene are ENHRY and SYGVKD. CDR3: CAISKGQGNEKLFF. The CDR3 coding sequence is TGTGCCATCAGTAAGGGACAGGGCAATGAAAAACTGTTTTTT.

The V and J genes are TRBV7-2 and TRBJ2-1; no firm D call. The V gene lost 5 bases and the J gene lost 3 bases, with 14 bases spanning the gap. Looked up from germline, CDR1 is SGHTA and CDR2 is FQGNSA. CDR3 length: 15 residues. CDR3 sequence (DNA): TGTGCCAGCAGCCGCGGATATGGTGACTACAATGAGCAGTTCTTC. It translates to CASSRGYGDYNEQFF.

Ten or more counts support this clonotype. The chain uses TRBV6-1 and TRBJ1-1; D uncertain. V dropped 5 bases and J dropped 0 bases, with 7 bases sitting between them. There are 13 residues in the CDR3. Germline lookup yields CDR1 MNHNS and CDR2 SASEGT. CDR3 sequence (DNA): TGTGCCAGCAGTCCTGATGTGAACACTGAAGCTTTCTTT. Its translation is CASSPDVNTEAFF.

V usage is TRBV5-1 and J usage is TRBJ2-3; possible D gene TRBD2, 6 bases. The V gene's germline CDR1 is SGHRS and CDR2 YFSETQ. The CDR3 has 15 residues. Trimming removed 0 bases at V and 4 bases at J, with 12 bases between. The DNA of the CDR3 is TGCGCCAGCAGCTTGGTGGTCAGGGAGGCAGATACGCAGTATTTT. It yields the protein CASSLVVREADTQYF. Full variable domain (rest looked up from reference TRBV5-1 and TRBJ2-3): KAGVTQTPRYLIKTRGQQVTLSCSPISGHRSVSWYQQTPGQGLQFLFEYFSETQRNKGNFPGRFSGRQFSNSRSEMNVSTLELGDSALYLCASSLVVREADTQYFGPGTRLTVL.

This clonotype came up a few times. Here the CDR3 reads CASSLQGTNQPQHF. The CDR3 DNA is TGTGCCAGCAGCTTACAGGGTACCAATCAGCCCCAGCATTTT. The chain joins TRBV3-1 to TRBJ1-5; tentatively, D is TRBD1 (6 bases). Germline assignment: CDR1 LGHDT and CDR2 YNNKEL (reference sequence). V shed 5 bases and J shed 3 bases, with 11 bases lying between them. The CDR3 is made up of 14 amino acids. The variable domain in full, with the rest retrieved from reference TRBV3-1 and TRBJ1-5, is DTAVSQTPKYLVTQMGNDKSIKCEQNLGHDTMYWYKQDSKKFLKIMFSYNNKELIINETVPNRFSPKSPDKAHLNLHINSLELGDSAVYFCASSLQGTNQPQHFGDGTRLSIL.

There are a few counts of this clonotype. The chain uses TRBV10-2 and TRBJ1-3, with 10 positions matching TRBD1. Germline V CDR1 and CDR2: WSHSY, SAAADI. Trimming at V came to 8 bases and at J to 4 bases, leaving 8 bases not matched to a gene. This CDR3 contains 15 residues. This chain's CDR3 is CASWRQGASGNTIYF. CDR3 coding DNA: TGCGCCAGCTGGAGACAGGGGGCATCGGGAAACACCATATATTTT.

DNA of the CDR3: TGTGCCAGCAGTGTCGACGGCCTGAACACTGAAGCTTTCTTT. Protein sequence: CASSVDGLNTEAFF. The chain links TRBV2 to TRBJ1-1; D not certain. Germline V gene lookup returns CDR1 SNHLY and CDR2 FYNNEI. The V end lost 4 bases, the J end lost 0 bases, and 9 bases lay between the germline ends. CDR3 length: 14 residues.

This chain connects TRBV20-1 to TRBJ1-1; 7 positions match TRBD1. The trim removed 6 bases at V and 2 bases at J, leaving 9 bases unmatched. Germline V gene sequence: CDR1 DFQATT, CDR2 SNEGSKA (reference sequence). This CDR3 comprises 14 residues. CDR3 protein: CSAPIQGLNTEAFF. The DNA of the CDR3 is TGCAGTGCACCGATACAGGGGCTTAACACTGAAGCTTTCTTT.

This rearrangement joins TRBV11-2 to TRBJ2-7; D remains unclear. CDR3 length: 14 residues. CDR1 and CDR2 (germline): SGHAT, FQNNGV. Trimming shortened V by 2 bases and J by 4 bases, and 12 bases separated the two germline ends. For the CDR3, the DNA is TGTGCCAGCAGCTTATCCCAGTGGGATTACGAGCAGTACGTC. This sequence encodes CASSLSQWDYEQYV.